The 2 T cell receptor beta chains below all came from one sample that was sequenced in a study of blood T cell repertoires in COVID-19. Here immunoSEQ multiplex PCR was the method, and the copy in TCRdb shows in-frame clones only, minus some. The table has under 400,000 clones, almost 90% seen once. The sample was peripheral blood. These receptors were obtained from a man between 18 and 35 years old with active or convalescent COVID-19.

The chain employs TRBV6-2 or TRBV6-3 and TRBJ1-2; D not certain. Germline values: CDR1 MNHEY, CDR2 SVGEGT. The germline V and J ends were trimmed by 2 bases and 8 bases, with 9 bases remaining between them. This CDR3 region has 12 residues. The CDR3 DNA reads TGTGCCAGCAGTTACGAGGGAAACGGCTACACCTTC. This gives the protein CASSYEGNGYTF.

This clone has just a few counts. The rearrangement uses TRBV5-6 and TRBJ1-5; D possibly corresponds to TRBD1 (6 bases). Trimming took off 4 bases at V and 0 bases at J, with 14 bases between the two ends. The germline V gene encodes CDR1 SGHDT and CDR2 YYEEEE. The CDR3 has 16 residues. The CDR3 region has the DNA TGTGCCAGCAGCAAAAGGGGGGACTATAGCAATCAGCCCCAGCATTTT. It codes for CASSKRGDYSNQPQHF. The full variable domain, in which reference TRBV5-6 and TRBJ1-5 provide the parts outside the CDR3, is DAGVTQSPTHLIKTRGQQVTLRCSPKSGHDTVSWYQQALGQGPQFIFQYYEEEERQRGNFPDRFSGHQFPNYSSELNVNALLLGDSALYLCASSKRGDYSNQPQHFGDGTRLSIL.